This T cell receptor (beta chain) was sequenced during a study of CD8 T cells in ankylosing spondylitis. The study, taken as a whole, reports: Those disease-linked clones were CD8+; they were also relatively rare in peripheral blood. Disease-linked clones reportedly concentrated significantly in matched ankylosing spondylitis synovial fluid. Some motif variants were previously reported in reactive arthritis synovial fluid and blood.

This clonotype was seen a handful of times. Antigen: not known. Using quantitative 5'-RACE with molecular barcodes, the authors made TCR beta libraries. Each CDR3 protein is one row after TCRdb ran MiXCR on the 5' RACE reads. The sample gives over 30,000 distinct CDR3 sequences, approximately 17% of which show up once; over 45% is in the top ten. Material for sequencing was blood. This sequence was found in a male donor with ankylosing spondylitis or in good health (not recorded which).

CDR3 loop: CASRLEGDEKLFF. The CDR3 coding sequence is TGTGCCAGCAGGCTGGAGGGGGATGAAAAACTGTTTTTT. The chain links TRBV12-3 or TRBV12-4 to TRBJ1-4, with D possibly matching TRBD1 (6 bases). This CDR3 has 13 amino acids. Trimming removed 6 bases from V and 6 bases from J, with 11 bases in between.